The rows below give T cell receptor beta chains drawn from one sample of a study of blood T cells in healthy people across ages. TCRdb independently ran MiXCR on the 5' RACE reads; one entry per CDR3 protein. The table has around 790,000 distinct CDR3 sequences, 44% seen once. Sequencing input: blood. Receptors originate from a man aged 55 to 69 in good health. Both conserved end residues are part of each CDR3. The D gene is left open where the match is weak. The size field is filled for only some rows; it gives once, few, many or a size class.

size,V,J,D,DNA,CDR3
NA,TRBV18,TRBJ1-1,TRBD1,TGTGCCAGCTCTCACGACAGGGGTTCTGAAGCTTTCTTT,CASSHDRGSEAFF
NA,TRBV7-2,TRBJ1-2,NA,TGTGCCAGCAGCTCACTCTGGACAGTGGGGAGAGGCTACACCTTC,CASSSLWTVGRGYTF
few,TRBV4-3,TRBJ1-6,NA,TGCGCCAGCAGCCAAGATGGGCTCGGTAACGGTCCCCTCCACTTT,CASSQDGLGNGPLHF
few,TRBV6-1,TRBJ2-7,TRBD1,TGTGCCAGCAGGGCCGGGACAGGGGATAACGAGCAGTACTTC,CASRAGTGDNEQYF
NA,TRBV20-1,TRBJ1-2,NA,TGCAGTGCCCATGGGGCGGGGATTAACTATGGCTACACCTTC,CSAHGAGINYGYTF
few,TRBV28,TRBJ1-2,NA,TGTGCCAGCAGTTTTCGCAGTGGGACCCACGGCTACACCTTC,CASSFRSGTHGYTF
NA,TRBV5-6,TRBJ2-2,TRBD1,TGTGCCAGCAGCTTGTGGGGAAGGACAGGGCAACTCACCACCGGGGAGCTGTTTTTT,CASSLWGRTGQLTTGELFF
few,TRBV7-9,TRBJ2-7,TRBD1,TGTGCCAGCAGCCCAAGGGCCGACAGGGGGTACCACGAGCAGTACTTC,CASSPRADRGYHEQYF
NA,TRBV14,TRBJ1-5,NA,TGTGCCAGCAGCCATTTTCTGGGGGAAAGCAATCAGCCCCAGCATTTT,CASSHFLGESNQPQHF
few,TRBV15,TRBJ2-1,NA,TGTGCCACCAGCATTTCCGGGGGTAGTGAGCAGTTCTTC,CATSISGGSEQFF
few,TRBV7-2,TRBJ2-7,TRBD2,TGTGCCAGCAGCCGTGCCGGGACTAGCCCCGAGCAGTACTTC,CASSRAGTSPEQYF
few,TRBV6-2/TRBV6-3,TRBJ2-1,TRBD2,TGTGCCAGCAGTAGGCCGCTAGCGGGGGATTTTTATGAGCAGTTCTTC,CASSRPLAGDFYEQFF
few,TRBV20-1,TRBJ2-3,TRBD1,TGCAGTGCCAGAAAGGACAGGGCGACAGATACGCAGTATTTT,CSARKDRATDTQYF
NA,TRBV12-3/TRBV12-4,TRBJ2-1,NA,TGTGCCAGCAAGCCCTTCTTGGGGGTCGGGGATGATGAGCAGTTCTTC,CASKPFLGVGDDEQFF
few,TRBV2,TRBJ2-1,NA,TGTGCCAGCAGTGAAGGGCAGAATGAGCAGTTCTTC,CASSEGQNEQFF
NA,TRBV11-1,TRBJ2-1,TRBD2,TGTGCCAGCAGCCATAAGGGACTAGGTTCGTCAGAGACCCAGTTCTTC,CASSHKGLGSSETQFF
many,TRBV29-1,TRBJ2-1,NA,TGCAGCGCCGGTAGGGGGGATGAGCAGTTCTTC,CSAGRGDEQFF
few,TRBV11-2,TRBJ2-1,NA,TGTGCCAGCAGCTTAGATGGGTCAGGACTTAGCAACAATGAGCAGTTCTTC,CASSLDGSGLSNNEQFF
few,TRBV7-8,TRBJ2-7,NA,TGTGCCAGCAGTCCCGCAGGCCCGCTGACCCACATCCGCTACTACTACGAGCAGTACTTC,CASSPAGPLTHIRYYYEQYF
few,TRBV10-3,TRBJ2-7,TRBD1,TGTGCCATCAGTGACCCGGGACAGAGCTACGAGCAGTACTTC,CAISDPGQSYEQYF
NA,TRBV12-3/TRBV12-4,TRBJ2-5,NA,TGTGCCAGCACCCTCCGCAGGGGAGAGACCCAGTACTTC,CASTLRRGETQYF
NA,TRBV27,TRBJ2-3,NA,TGTGCCAGCAGAGCTGGACCGGACTTAACAGATACGCAGTATTTT,CASRAGPDLTDTQYF
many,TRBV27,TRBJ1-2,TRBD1,TGTGCCAGCAGTGCCCGGAACAGGGGGCGTTCAGGCTATGGCTACACCTTC,CASSARNRGRSGYGYTF
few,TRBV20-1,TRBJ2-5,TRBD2,TGCAGTGCGGGGAGGGCGGAGACCCAGTACTTC,CSAGRAETQYF
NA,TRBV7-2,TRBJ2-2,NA,TGTGCCAGCAGCTTAGTTGGTCCGGACACCGGGGAGCTGTTTTTT,CASSLVGPDTGELFF
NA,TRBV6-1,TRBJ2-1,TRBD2,TGTGCCAGCAGCCTGACTAGCGGGGGGTACTATGAGCAGTTCTTC,CASSLTSGGYYEQFF
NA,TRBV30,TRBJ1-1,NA,TGTGCCTGGAGTGTACGATCCGGTGAAGCTTTCTTT,CAWSVRSGEAFF
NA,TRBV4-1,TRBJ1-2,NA,TGCGCCAGCAGCCAAGAGGGGTCAGGTAGAGGCTACACCTTC,CASSQEGSGRGYTF
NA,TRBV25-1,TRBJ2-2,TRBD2,TGTGCCAGCAGTGATTTTGTGGCGGGGGGAGGCACCGGGGAGCTGTTTTTT,CASSDFVAGGGTGELFF
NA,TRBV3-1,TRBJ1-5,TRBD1,TGTGCCAGCTCCAGGACAGGACTCAATCAGCCCCAGCATTTT,CASSRTGLNQPQHF
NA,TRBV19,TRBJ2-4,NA,TGTGCCAGTAGTAATTCGGAGGGAATGGGCATTCAGTACTTC,CASSNSEGMGIQYF
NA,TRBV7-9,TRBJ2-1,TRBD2,TGTGCCAGCAGCTCACTAGCGGGGGGGCTTGGTCGTGAGCAGTTCTTC,CASSSLAGGLGREQFF
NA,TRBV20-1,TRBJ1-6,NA,TGCAGTGCGTCACAGGGACGGCATTCACCCCTCCACTTT,CSASQGRHSPLHF
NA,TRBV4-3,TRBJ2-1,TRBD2,TGCGCCAGCAGCCAAGAGCATGGCGGGGGTCTGTACAATGAGCAGTTCTTC,CASSQEHGGGLYNEQFF
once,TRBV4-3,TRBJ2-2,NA,TGCGCCAGCAGTCGCTGGGTGGACGGGGAGCTGTTTTTT,CASSRWVDGELFF
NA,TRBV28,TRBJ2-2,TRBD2,TGTGCCAGCAGTTCTCCCGGGACTAGCGGGGGGCCCGACTTGGGCGGGGAGCTGTTTTTT,CASSSPGTSGGPDLGGELFF
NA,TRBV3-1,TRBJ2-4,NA,TGTGCCAGCAGCCAAGCTGGGGTAAACATTCAGTACTTC,CASSQAGVNIQYF
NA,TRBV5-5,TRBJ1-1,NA,TGTGCCAGCAGCTTGGGGTGGGCGAGGGTCATGAACACTGAAGCTTTCTTT,CASSLGWARVMNTEAFF
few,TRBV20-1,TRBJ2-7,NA,TGCAGTGCTCCCTCGAACTACCACGAGCAGTACTTC,CSAPSNYHEQYF
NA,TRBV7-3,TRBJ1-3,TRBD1,TGTGCCAGCAGCCATGGACAGGGGTACTCTGGAAACACCATATATTTT,CASSHGQGYSGNTIYF
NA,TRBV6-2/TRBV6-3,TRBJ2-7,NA,TGTGCCAGCAGACAACCAGGGGAAGAGCCCCAGTACTTC,CASRQPGEEPQYF
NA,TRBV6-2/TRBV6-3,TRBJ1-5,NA,TGTGCCAGCAGTTACTCGAACCGAGCGCAGCCCCAGCATTTT,CASSYSNRAQPQHF